This T cell receptor (beta chain) is from a study of T cell changes during pregnancy in multiple sclerosis. V was clipped by 2 bases and J by 3 bases; unmatched bases: 4. Germline V lookup: CDR1 MGHRA, CDR2 YSYEKL. The CDR3 extends over 17 amino acids. TCRdb keeps only in-frame clones here, not all; method: immunoSEQ multiplex PCR. The repertoire holds around 50,000 clones, over 90% seen once, with approximately 0.61% in the top ten. The count of this clone is one. The chain is built from TRBV4-1 and TRBJ2-3; 14 bases match TRBD2. The sequences come from CD4+ T cells from peripheral blood mononuclear cells, collected after pregnancy. The clonotype comes from a female donor in good health, enrolled as a control in a pregnancy study. DNA for the CDR3: TGCGCCAGCAGCCAATCGACTAGCGGGGGGGCAACAGATACGCAGTATTTT. Its protein product is CASSQSTSGGATDTQYF.